These 21 T cell receptor beta chains were all obtained from the same sample, sequenced in a study of CD8+CD57+ T cells in acquired aplastic anemia. It was patients with CD8+CD57+ cell expansion by flow cytometry who were chosen for sequencing. Profiles of TCR beta VDJ and CDR3 were generated from a genomic DNA template. TCRdb ran MiXCR on the reads and lists one entry per CDR3 protein. The repertoire holds approximately 200,000 distinct CDR3 sequences, with under 50% as singletons. The sample was sorted CD4+, CD8+, or CD8+CD57+ T cells (not recorded which) from PBMCs. Source of these receptors: a human donor with aplastic anemia.

On this clonotype itself: Because it lacks the conserved phenylalanine or tryptophan at the end, this CDR3 is likely a read error. The chain joins TRBV20-1 to TRBJ1-2; possible D gene TRBD1, 5 bases. Trimming pared 1 base from V and 4 bases from J, leaving 19 bases between. The CDR3 extends over 16 amino acids. Germline values: CDR1 DFQATT, CDR2 SNEGSKA (reference sequence). CDR3 amino acids: CSARVPPRVSVYGYTS. In DNA form, the CDR3 reads TGCAGTGCTAGAGTTCCCCCCAGGGTCTCAGTCTATGGCTACACCTCC.

Concerning this clonotype itself: The CDR3 ends on some other residue instead of the conserved phenylalanine or tryptophan, so this is likely a read error. The DNA is left out, because the CDR3 cannot be placed on it with certainty; the CDR3 is given as TCRdb lists it. The chain couples TRBV24-1 to TRBJ2-7; TRBD1 was called by the table and not checked on the DNA. CDR1 is KGHDR and CDR2 is SFDVKD in the germline V gene. The CDR3 has 8 amino acids, counting both end residues. The CDR3 region is CATSDPGP.

In this sample, this clonotype turned up a few times. A much bigger clone sits one base away, suggesting this may be a read error. The rearrangement joins TRBV20-1 to TRBJ1-4; no firm D call. This CDR3 has 15 residues. The germline V gene has CDR1 DFQATT and CDR2 SNEGSKA (reference sequence). The CDR3 is CSAREWGSTNEKLVF. The CDR3 coding sequence is TGCAGTGCTAGAGAGTGGGGATCAACTAATGAAAAACTGGTTTTT.

The sample holds a few counts of this clonotype. A single base separates this from a much larger clone, so it may be a read error. The rearrangement uses TRBV9 and TRBJ1-2; no clear D gene. Trimming took 0 bases from V and 8 from J, leaving 17 bases between them. Germline CDR1 and CDR2: SGDLS and YYNGEE. CDR3 length equals 15 residues. The CDR3 DNA reads as TGTGCCAGCAGCGTAGGATTGGGTCGAGGGAACGGCTACACCTTC. Protein: CASSVGLGRGNGYTF.

This clonotype was seen only a few times. The CDR3 loop is CASSPGGSRVQPQHF. DNA of the CDR3: TGTGCCAGCAGTCCCGGTGGGAGCAGGGTTCAGCCCCAGCATTTT. The rearrangement uses TRBV6-2 or TRBV6-3 and TRBJ1-5; a weak D match, TRBD1 (5 bases). The V gene's germline CDR1 is MNHEY and CDR2 SVGEGT. V was trimmed by 5 bases and J by 6 bases, leaving 17 bases between them. The length of the CDR3 is 15 residues.

This clonotype was observed a single time. The chain combines TRBV7-9 with TRBJ2-7; 8 nucleotides line up with TRBD1. Trimming at V came to 4 bases and at J to 0 bases, leaving 5 bases not matched to a gene. This CDR3 is built from 15 residues. CDR1 is SEHNR, CDR2 FQNEAQ, per germline (reference sequence). The CDR3 nucleotides are TGTGCCAGCAGCTCAGACAGGGGATTCTCCTACGAGCAGTACTTC. It specifies CASSSDRGFSYEQYF. The full variable domain, rest sourced from reference TRBV7-9 and TRBJ2-7, is DTGVSQNPRHKITKRGQNVTFRCDPISEHNRLYWYRQTLGQGPEFLTYFQNEAQLEKSRLLSDRFSAERPKGSFSTLEIQRTEQGDSAMYLCASSSDRGFSYEQYFGPGTRLTVT.

Worth noting for this clonotype: One base away lies a much larger clone, so this may be a sequencing read error. The chain recombines TRBV6-5 with TRBJ1-4; D is possibly TRBD1 (6 bases). The V end was cut by 11 bases, the J end by 2 bases, with 18 bases between. This CDR3 spans 15 amino acids. The germline V gene has CDR1 MNHEY and CDR2 SVGAGI. The CDR3 coding sequence is TGTGCCTGCAAACTTACAGGGTCCACTAATGAAAAACTGTTTTTT. Its protein is CACKLTGSTNEKLFF.

This clonotype was observed a single time. The chain carries TRBV9 and TRBJ1-1; D possibly corresponds to TRBD1 (5 bases). This CDR3 is built from 15 residues. Germline CDR1 and CDR2: SGDLS and YYNGEE. Trimming shortened V by 4 bases and J by 7 bases, and 20 bases separated the two germline ends. The CDR3 nucleotides are TGTGCCAGCAGCCCCCGCGGGGCGATATACAATGAAGCTTTCTTT. It translates to CASSPRGAIYNEAFF.

The chain has TRBV25-1 and TRBJ1-1; no definite D call. V was trimmed by 3 bases and J by 3 bases, leaving 20 bases between them. CDR1 MGHDK and CDR2 SYGVNS come from the germline V gene. The CDR3 runs 17 residues. The CDR3 DNA is TGTGCCAGCAGTGATCTAGCGGCAGGCCCTCTGGACACTGAAGCTTTCTTT. Translated, it gives CASSDLAAGPLDTEAFF.

This clonotype has at least ten counts. V is TRBV10-3 and J is TRBJ2-7; D might be TRBD2 (6 bases). The length of the CDR3 is 12 residues. V lost 9 bases and J 0 bases, leaving 9 bases between the germline ends. Germline lookup yields CDR1 ENHRY and CDR2 SYGVKD. The CDR3 loop is CAMGGNSYEQYF. The DNA of the CDR3 is TGTGCCATGGGAGGCAACTCCTACGAGCAGTACTTC.

The CDR3 loop is CSQRAGAGGEQFF. The DNA for the CDR3 is TGCAGCCAAAGAGCGGGGGCTGGGGGTGAGCAGTTCTTC. The V call is TRBV29-1, the J call TRBJ2-1; 8 bases are shared with TRBD2. The ends lost 8 bases at V and 9 bases at J; junction bases unmatched: 12. Germline lookup yields CDR1 SQVTM and CDR2 ANQGSEA. The CDR3 runs to 13 residues.

This chain uses TRBV10-3 with TRBJ2-7, with 10 bases fitting TRBD1. V shed 4 bases and J 6 bases; nucleotides not matched to a gene: 9. The V gene's germline CDR1 is ENHRY and CDR2 SYGVKD. This CDR3 has 15 residues. The CDR3 DNA reads TGTGCCATCAGTGGGGACAGGGGCCGTCCCTCCGAGCAGTACTTC. Translating it yields CAISGDRGRPSEQYF.

The chain employs TRBV2 and TRBJ2-5, with D hard to call. This CDR3 has 16 residues. CDR1 is SNHLY and CDR2 is FYNNEI in the germline V gene. The ends were cut back, 4 bases at V and 5 bases at J, with 20 bases in the middle. CDR3 sequence: CASSGTRINTMETQYF. The CDR3 DNA is TGTGCCAGCAGTGGTACAAGGATAAACACCATGGAGACCCAGTACTTC.

This clonotype was detected many times. The gene calls are TRBV19 and TRBJ1-1; TRBD1 matches 7 bases. This CDR3 has 14 amino acids. V gave up 7 bases and J gave up 2 bases; unmatched junction bases: 7. Germline assignment: CDR1 LNHDA and CDR2 SQIVND (reference sequence). The CDR3 sequence: CASTATGHNTEAFF. Here the CDR3 DNA reads TGTGCCAGTACCGCGACAGGGCATAACACTGAAGCTTTCTTT. Combining the CDR3 with reference TRBV19 and TRBJ1-1 gives the whole variable domain DGGITQSPKYLFRKEGQNVTLSCEQNLNHDAMYWYRQDPGQGLRLIYYSQIVNDFQKGDIAEGYSVSREKKESFPLTVTSAQKNPTAFYLCASTATGHNTEAFFGQGTRLTVV.

The chain employs TRBV29-1 and TRBJ2-5; the match to TRBD1 covers 9 bases. CDR1 is SQVTM, CDR2 ANQGSEA, per germline. The CDR3 covers 13 residues. The V segment lost 4 bases and the J segment 1 base; nucleotides outside the gene matches: 1. CDR3 sequence: CSVVTGGQETQYF. CDR3 coding DNA: TGCAGCGTTGTGACAGGGGGCCAAGAGACCCAGTACTTC.

The CDR3 nucleotides read TGTGCCAGCGATTATAGGGGGATGGAGACCCAGTACTTC. Translated: CASDYRGMETQYF. The V call is TRBV2, the J call TRBJ2-5; maybe TRBD1 (6 bases). The CDR3 is 13 amino acids. Per germline, CDR1 SNHLY and CDR2 FYNNEI. V shed 8 bases and J shed 5 bases, with 15 bases lying between them. The full variable domain, rest sourced from reference TRBV2 and TRBJ2-5, is EPEVTQTPSHQVTQMGQEVILRCVPISNHLYFYWYRQILGQKVEFLVSFYNNEISEKSEIFDDQFSVERPDGSNFTLKIRSTKLEDSAMYFCASDYRGMETQYFGPGTRLLVL.

The chain links TRBV19 to TRBJ1-1; TRBD1 aligns across 8 bases. CDR3 length equals 13 residues. V dropped 8 bases and J dropped 5; count of bases not matched to a gene: 7. Germline loops: CDR1 LNHDA, CDR2 SQIVND (reference sequence). In nucleotides, the CDR3 is TGTGCCAGTCTAGAACAGGGGGTAACTGAAGCTTTCTTT. Its translation is CASLEQGVTEAFF.

J is TRBJ2-5 and V is TRBV20-1; 11 nucleotides line up with TRBD1. The ends lost 3 bases at V and 4 bases at J; junction bases unmatched: 7. CDR1 and CDR2 from the germline V gene are DFQATT and SNEGSKA (reference sequence). The CDR3 has 15 residues. DNA of the CDR3: TGCAGTGCTAGGGGGGGGACAGGGGGAAGAGAGACCCAGTACTTC. Translated: CSARGGTGGRETQYF.

The chain couples TRBV29-1 to TRBJ1-2; D is unresolved. The CDR3 contains 11 residues. The ends were cut back, 8 bases at V and 2 bases at J, with 9 bases in the middle. Germline values: CDR1 SQVTM, CDR2 ANQGSEA. CDR3 sequence reads: CSTTLNYGYTF. The CDR3 nucleotides are TGCAGCACAACACTAAACTATGGCTACACCTTC.

A few counts support this clonotype. Mismatch with germline at one junction end may stem from a read error. This sequence joins TRBV12-3 or TRBV12-4 and TRBJ2-2; the D gene could be TRBD1 or TRBD2 (6 bases each). The CDR3 has 19 residues. CDR3 region: CASSGDRRARGVNTGELFF. The CDR3 DNA follows: TGTGCCAGCAGTGGAGACAGGAGGGCTCGCGGAGTGAACACTGGGGAGCTGTTTTTT.

This clonotype showed up many times. The chain joins TRBV25-1 to TRBJ1-1; no reliable D call. The CDR3 runs 14 residues. Looked up from germline, CDR1 is MGHDK and CDR2 is SYGVNS. The ends were cut back, 4 bases at V and 1 base at J, with 10 bases in the middle. The CDR3 region has the DNA TGTGCCAGCAGTGCTGCCCGGGCGAACACTGAAGCTTTCTTT. This gives the protein CASSAARANTEAFF.